There are many counts of the clone carrying this TCR beta chain. The data were taken from a study of neurological immune-mediated disorders. The cDNA was synthesized by means of template-switch 5'RACE, which was carried out with 10-nucleotide random UMIs. TCRdb reprocessed the 5' RACE reads via MiXCR and lists one record per CDR3 protein. This table holds fewer than 35,000 distinct CDR3 sequences, 4.6% found once. This clonotype was sampled from a man younger than 35 in good health. Input material: PBMCs.

The CDR3 region is CASSLGVGQPVYGYTF. The CDR3 DNA follows: TGCGCCAGCAGCTTGGGAGTTGGGCAGCCGGTCTATGGCTACACCTTC. V and J are TRBV5-1 and TRBJ1-2; D unclear. V was clipped by 0 bases and J by 4 bases, with 16 bases between them. The CDR3 extends over 16 amino acids. The germline gives CDR1 SGHRS, CDR2 YFSETQ.